This T cell receptor (beta chain) came from a study of cytomegalovirus exposure and HLA in healthy donors. Broader study findings: Earlier analysis looked at TCR beta V segments, and most were productive about 90% or about 30% of the time. With further analysis later on, most CMV-associated TCR beta chains appeared HLA-restricted.

The PCR ran on 60 Vbeta and 13 Jbeta primers. Sequenced by immunoSEQ multiplex PCR; TCRdb stores in-frame clones only, minus some. The table includes fewer than 200,000 clones, over 70% detected once. Of note for this clone: Its antigen is still unknown.

The receptor was derived from a man between 18 and 35 years old in good health and CMV-seropositive. Sequences were obtained from PBMCs.

CDR3 in amino acids: CASNDNLAGTYNEQFF. The CDR3 DNA reads TGTGCCAGCAACGACAATCTAGCGGGGACCTACAATGAGCAGTTCTTC. The genes are TRBV9 and TRBJ2-1; 9 bases are shared with TRBD2. The CDR3 length is 16 residues. From germline, CDR1 is SGDLS and CDR2 YYNGEE. The trim removed 6 bases at V and 2 bases at J, leaving 9 bases unmatched.